This is a list of T cell receptor beta chains from one sample in a study of T cells after yellow fever vaccination. TCRdb reprocessed the 5' RACE reads via MiXCR and lists one record per CDR3 protein. The table shows roughly 320,000 distinct CDR3 sequences, with 9.5% to 12% occurring only once. The input for sequencing was CD4+ T cells sorted from PBMCs, taken 45 days after the yellow fever booster vaccination. Receptor source: a young man who received the YFV17D yellow fever vaccine. CDR3s include the opening cysteine and the closing phenylalanine or tryptophan. A D gene is named only where the DNA matches it firmly. Clone size appears in some rows only: once, few, many, or a class for an expanded clone.

>TRBV5-1|many|13|TRBJ2-3|-
CASSPIVRDTQYF
TGCGCCAGCAGCCCTATAGTACGGGATACGCAGTATTTT
>TRBV6-1|-|19|TRBJ2-6|TRBD1
CASSLAPGTGPSGANVLTF
TGTGCCAGCAGTCTTGCCCCCGGGACAGGGCCCTCTGGGGCCAACGTCCTGACTTTC
>TRBV5-4|-|12|TRBJ2-1|TRBD2
CASSWPGTSGAF
TGTGCCAGCAGCTGGCCCGGGACTAGCGGGGCTTTC
>TRBV28|few|12|TRBJ2-3|-
CASREVTDTQYF
TGTGCCAGCAGGGAGGTTACAGATACGCAGTATTTT
>TRBV7-8|few|19|TRBJ2-3|TRBD2
CASSLALLAGGPSTDTQYF
TGTGCCAGCAGCTTAGCGCTTCTAGCGGGGGGGCCTAGCACAGATACGCAGTATTTT
>TRBV4-3|-|17|TRBJ2-7|TRBD1
CASSQVYGTGLNYEQYF
TGCGCCAGCAGCCAAGTTTATGGGACAGGTCTTAACTACGAGCAGTACTTC
>TRBV6-5|-|14|TRBJ1-4|-
CASSRTAQWEKLFF
TGTGCCAGCAGTAGGACAGCCCAATGGGAAAAACTGTTTTTT
>TRBV5-4|few|15|TRBJ1-3|-
CASSPDGHSGNTIYF
TGTGCCAGCAGTCCCGACGGTCACTCTGGAAACACCATATATTTT
>TRBV10-3|many|15|TRBJ1-6|-
CAISESTGSVPPLHF
TGTGCCATCAGTGAGTCGACAGGTTCCGTACCACCCCTCCACTTT
>TRBV19|many|14|TRBJ1-3|-
CASVDVGRGNTIYF
TGTGCCAGTGTAGACGTCGGTAGGGGAAACACCATATATTTT
>TRBV20-1|few|12|TRBJ2-5|-
CRGRGQQETQYF
TGCAGGGGCCGCGGACAGCAAGAGACCCAGTACTTC
>TRBV6-5|many|16|TRBJ1-2|-
CASSYSGQGSFYGYTF
TGTGCCAGCAGTTACTCGGGGCAGGGTAGTTTCTATGGCTACACCTTC
>TRBV12-3/TRBV12-4|-|13|TRBJ1-2|TRBD1
CASSFGTGQGYTF
TGTGCCAGCAGTTTCGGGACAGGGCAAGGCTACACCTTC
>TRBV18|-|18|TRBJ1-6|TRBD1
CASSPFGGTGGYNSPLHF
TGTGCCAGCTCACCCTTCGGCGGAACAGGGGGCTATAATTCACCCCTCCACTTT
>TRBV5-4|-|16|TRBJ2-6|-
CASSLLDFSGANVLTF
TGTGCCAGCAGCTTGCTGGACTTCTCTGGGGCCAACGTCCTGACTTTC
>TRBV6-5|-|14|TRBJ2-1|-
CASTPARGGNEQFF
TGTGCCAGCACCCCCGCCCGGGGCGGGAATGAGCAGTTCTTC
>TRBV18|few|14|TRBJ2-7|-
CASSPPSTTYEQYF
TGTGCCAGCTCACCACCGAGCACCACCTACGAGCAGTACTTC
>TRBV5-1|-|15|TRBJ1-1|-
CASSLGGQVNTEAFF
TGCGCCAGCAGCTTGGGGGGGCAGGTGAACACTGAAGCTTTCTTT
>TRBV6-2/TRBV6-3|-|14|TRBJ2-3|-
CASTTPRGTDTQYF
TGTGCCAGCACCACACCGAGAGGCACAGATACGCAGTATTTT
>TRBV7-2|-|14|TRBJ1-2|-
CASSFGRGGYGYTF
TGTGCCAGCAGCTTTGGGCGAGGGGGGTATGGCTACACCTTC
>TRBV11-1|few|13|TRBJ2-1|-
CASTLRVDNEQFF
TGTGCCAGCACCCTACGGGTCGACAATGAGCAGTTCTTC
>TRBV7-2|-|15|TRBJ1-4|TRBD1
CASSRQGGANEKLFF
TGTGCCAGCAGCCGACAGGGAGGAGCTAATGAAAAACTGTTTTTT
>TRBV18|-|14|TRBJ2-3|-
CASSPRFSTDTQYF
TGTGCCAGCTCACCACGGTTCAGCACAGATACGCAGTATTTT
>TRBV7-7|-|14|TRBJ2-1|TRBD1
CASSPQGTVNEQFF
TGTGCTAGCAGCCCCCAAGGGACAGTCAATGAGCAGTTCTTC
>TRBV20-1|many|14|TRBJ2-7|-
CSASKGLDIYEQYF
TGCAGTGCTAGTAAGGGGCTAGACATATACGAGCAGTACTTC
>TRBV4-1|many|15|TRBJ2-2|-
CASSQDGQGIGELFF
TGCGCCAGCAGCCAAGATGGGCAGGGCATCGGGGAGCTGTTTTTT
>TRBV7-3|few|15|TRBJ1-5|-
CASSPGRGVGQPQHF
TGTGCCAGCAGCCCCGGACGCGGAGTAGGGCAGCCCCAGCATTTT